These 11 T cell receptor beta chains were all obtained from the same sample, sequenced in a study of identifying expanded T cells in peripheral blood. The protocol was immunoSEQ multiplex PCR, while the TCRdb copy is restricted to in-frame clones and leaves out a portion. In the table there are around 94,000 clones, 70% to 90% of which are singletons. Sequenced sample: blood. The receptors here all came from a person aged 18 to 75 in good health.

J is TRBJ1-2 and V is TRBV10-3; D gene unclear. Germline loops: CDR1 ENHRY, CDR2 SYGVKD. V was trimmed by 6 bases and J by 3 bases, leaving 11 bases between them. This CDR3 has 13 residues. The CDR3 DNA follows: TGTGCCATCAGCGGCAATCGGGACTATGGCTACACCTTC. Amino acids: CAISGNRDYGYTF.

The table lists this clone with a few counts. V and J are TRBV10-3 and TRBJ2-7, with no clear D. V lost 4 bases to trimming and J lost 7 bases, with 17 bases between them. The germline V gene encodes CDR1 ENHRY and CDR2 SYGVKD. The CDR3 loop spans 14 amino acids. CDR3 nucleotide sequence: TGTGCCATCAGTGGACGTACTACCCATAAGGAGCAGTACTTC. Its translation: CAISGRTTHKEQYF.

This chain joins TRBV6-5 and TRBJ2-2, with D perhaps TRBD2 (5 bases). Germline CDR1 reads MNHEY; CDR2 reads SVGAGI. V lost 9 bases and J lost 6, with 14 bases in between. The CDR3 consists of 13 residues. CDR3 DNA: TGTGCCAGTCGGCGGGTTAACGCCGGGGAGCTGTTTTTT. The encoded protein is CASRRVNAGELFF.

The rearrangement uses TRBV2 and TRBJ2-5; D gene uncertain. CDR3 length: 12 residues. Germline loops: CDR1 SNHLY, CDR2 FYNNEI. V was shortened by 7 bases and J by 1 base, with 7 bases between the two germline ends. This chain's CDR3 is CASNRAQETQYF. The CDR3 DNA reads TGTGCCAGCAATAGGGCCCAAGAGACCCAGTACTTC.

This chain joins TRBV19 and TRBJ1-1; D may be TRBD1 (5 bases). CDR1 and CDR2 (germline): LNHDA, SQIVND (reference sequence). V was clipped by 10 bases and J by 4 bases, with 16 bases between them. This CDR3 has 13 residues. The CDR3 reads CAITSGLGTEAFF. In DNA, the CDR3 is TGTGCCATTACCTCGGGGCTGGGCACTGAAGCTTTCTTT.

V is TRBV11-3 and J is TRBJ2-3; either TRBD1 or TRBD2 may supply D (5 bases each). V was pared by 5 bases and J by 0 bases, with 15 bases between. The CDR3 totals 16 residues. Looked up from germline, CDR1 is SGHNT and CDR2 is YENEEA. CDR3: CASSGAGTPSTDTQYF. In DNA form, the CDR3 reads TGTGCCAGCAGCGGAGCCGGGACCCCCAGCACAGATACGCAGTATTTT.

The chain couples TRBV19 to TRBJ1-5; no firm D call. This CDR3 has 11 amino acids. Germline CDR1 reads LNHDA; CDR2 reads SQIVND (reference sequence). V lost 5 bases, J lost 9 bases, and 8 bases lay in between. CDR3 nucleotide sequence: TGTGCCAGTAGTGCCCCGGGGCCCCAGCATTTT. Translated, it gives CASSAPGPQHF.

V and J are TRBV2 and TRBJ1-2, with 12 bases matching TRBD1. The germline V gene has CDR1 SNHLY and CDR2 FYNNEI. The V gene end was trimmed by 4 bases and the J gene end by 5 bases; junction bases not matched to a gene: 11. The CDR3 is made up of 17 amino acids. This chain's CDR3 is CASSVRDRGQFRYGYTF. DNA of the CDR3: TGTGCCAGCAGTGTTCGGGACAGGGGGCAGTTTAGGTATGGCTACACCTTC.

The rearrangement links TRBV11-2 to TRBJ2-3, with unresolved D. Trimming pared 4 bases from V and 13 bases from J, leaving 24 bases between. The CDR3 has 15 residues. The germline V gene has CDR1 SGHAT and CDR2 FQNNGV. CDR3: CASSSPPPTFAWEYF. In DNA form, the CDR3 reads TGTGCCAGCAGCTCTCCCCCCCCGACGTTCGCCTGGGAGTATTTT.

The rearrangement uses TRBV5-1 and TRBJ2-7; D remains unclear. With 2 bases removed from V and 6 bases from J, the gap between germline ends came to 9 bases. Germline assignment: CDR1 SGHRS and CDR2 YFSETQ. This CDR3 has 12 residues. CDR3 residues: CASSLQPSEQYF. CDR3 bases: TGCGCCAGCAGCTTACAGCCATCCGAGCAGTACTTC.

This chain connects TRBV19 to TRBJ1-5; 7 bases line up with TRBD1. Germline CDR1 LNHDA, CDR2 SQIVND (reference sequence). This CDR3 spans 16 amino acids. V dropped 3 bases and J dropped 6; count of bases not matched to a gene: 11. DNA for the CDR3: TGTGCCAGTAGTATTCTTAGCAGGGGGTCGTTTCAGCCCCAGCATTTT. Amino acid sequence: CASSILSRGSFQPQHF.